The rows below give T cell receptor beta chains drawn from one sample of a study of T cell clones after liver transplantation. Sequenced by immunoSEQ multiplex PCR; TCRdb stores in-frame clones only, minus some. The sample lists 45,000 to 60,000 clones, approximately 88% occurring once. The sequencing used CD4+ T cells from blood, collected before liver transplant. These receptors all stem from a human donor who received a liver transplant. Both conserved end residues are part of each CDR3. The D gene is left open where the match is weak. Expanded clones get a size class; other rows say once, few or many, or leave the size out.

v_gene: TRBV6-1
d_gene: .
abundance: .
j_gene: TRBJ2-3
CDR3nt: TGTGCCAGCAGTGAAGCTGGCACTAGCACAGATACGCAGTATTTT
CDR3aa: CASSEAGTSTDTQYF

v_gene: TRBV28
d_gene: .
abundance: .
j_gene: TRBJ1-2
CDR3nt: TGTGCCAGCAGTGACCCTGGGGGGACCCTCTATGGCTACACCTTC
CDR3aa: CASSDPGGTLYGYTF

v_gene: TRBV28
d_gene: .
abundance: .
j_gene: TRBJ2-3
CDR3nt: TGTGCCAGCAGTTTTTCGAGGAGCACAGATACGCAGTATTTT
CDR3aa: CASSFSRSTDTQYF

v_gene: TRBV5-5
d_gene: TRBD1
abundance: .
j_gene: TRBJ1-1
CDR3nt: TGTGCCAGCAGCTTGAATGTACAGGGGGGCACTGAAGCTTTCTTT
CDR3aa: CASSLNVQGGTEAFF

v_gene: TRBV6-4
d_gene: .
abundance: once
j_gene: TRBJ2-3
CDR3nt: TGTGCCAGCAGTGACCAGAATTCGGGGCGCCCAGATACGCAGTATTTT
CDR3aa: CASSDQNSGRPDTQYF

v_gene: TRBV2
d_gene: TRBD2
abundance: many
j_gene: TRBJ2-1
CDR3nt: TGTGCCAGCAGTGAAGCGGCTAGCGGGGGGGCCTATGAGCAGTTCTTC
CDR3aa: CASSEAASGGAYEQFF

v_gene: TRBV7-9
d_gene: .
abundance: .
j_gene: TRBJ2-1
CDR3nt: TGTGCCAGCAGTCGTAGTCGGTTGGGGGGCAATGAGCAGTTCTTC
CDR3aa: CASSRSRLGGNEQFF

v_gene: TRBV29-1
d_gene: .
abundance: .
j_gene: TRBJ1-2
CDR3nt: TGCAGCCTGGGGGGATTGAGTGGCTACACCTTC
CDR3aa: CSLGGLSGYTF

v_gene: TRBV7-3
d_gene: .
abundance: .
j_gene: TRBJ2-3
CDR3nt: TGTGCCAGCAGCCATAAGCGGGCGGGGCTCGGGACAGATACGCAGTATTTT
CDR3aa: CASSHKRAGLGTDTQYF

v_gene: TRBV28
d_gene: TRBD2
abundance: .
j_gene: TRBJ2-4
CDR3nt: TGTGCCAGCAGTAAACTAGCGATCCTAGCCAAAAACATTCAGTACTTC
CDR3aa: CASSKLAILAKNIQYF

v_gene: TRBV30
d_gene: .
abundance: .
j_gene: TRBJ2-3
CDR3nt: TGTGCCTGGAGTGAGGAGGATACGCAGTATTTT
CDR3aa: CAWSEEDTQYF

v_gene: TRBV7-2
d_gene: .
abundance: .
j_gene: TRBJ2-1
CDR3nt: TGTGCCAGCAGCTTAGCGGCAGACAATGAGCAGTTCTTC
CDR3aa: CASSLAADNEQFF

v_gene: TRBV19
d_gene: TRBD1
abundance: once
j_gene: TRBJ1-2
CDR3nt: TGTGCCAGTAGTATGGACAGGGGAGGAGGCTACACCTTC
CDR3aa: CASSMDRGGGYTF

v_gene: TRBV5-8
d_gene: .
abundance: .
j_gene: TRBJ2-7
CDR3nt: TGTGCCAGCAGCAGGGACAGCGGGTACGAGCAGTACTTC
CDR3aa: CASSRDSGYEQYF

v_gene: TRBV29-1
d_gene: TRBD1
abundance: .
j_gene: TRBJ2-3
CDR3nt: TGCAGCGGTAAAGGACAGGGCGTAGATACGCAGTATTTT
CDR3aa: CSGKGQGVDTQYF

v_gene: TRBV6-4
d_gene: .
abundance: once
j_gene: TRBJ1-6
CDR3nt: TGTGCCAGCATTTCCCTCCTCAGGCCCCTCCACTTT
CDR3aa: CASISLLRPLHF

v_gene: TRBV7-8
d_gene: .
abundance: .
j_gene: TRBJ2-3
CDR3nt: TGTGCCAGCAGCTCAAGGATACGAGGAGATACGCAGTATTTT
CDR3aa: CASSSRIRGDTQYF

v_gene: TRBV5-1
d_gene: .
abundance: .
j_gene: TRBJ1-5
CDR3nt: TGCGCCAGCAGCTTGGAGGTGGCAGGGAGAGGGCCCCAGCATTTT
CDR3aa: CASSLEVAGRGPQHF

v_gene: TRBV18
d_gene: TRBD1
abundance: .
j_gene: TRBJ1-5
CDR3nt: TGTGCCAGCTCACCCGGACAGGCGGGCCTCAATCAGCCCCAGCATTTT
CDR3aa: CASSPGQAGLNQPQHF

v_gene: TRBV6-6
d_gene: .
abundance: few
j_gene: TRBJ2-2
CDR3nt: TGTGCCAGCAGTCCAGGCTGGAACACCGGGGAGCTGTTTTTT
CDR3aa: CASSPGWNTGELFF

v_gene: TRBV18
d_gene: TRBD1
abundance: .
j_gene: TRBJ2-7
CDR3nt: TGTGCCAGCTCACCACCGATGGGACAGGGGGCAAACGAGCAGTACTTC
CDR3aa: CASSPPMGQGANEQYF

v_gene: TRBV5-4
d_gene: TRBD1
abundance: .
j_gene: TRBJ1-3
CDR3nt: TGTGCCAGCAGCAAGGACAGGGTGGGTGGAAACACCATATATTTT
CDR3aa: CASSKDRVGGNTIYF

v_gene: TRBV5-1
d_gene: .
abundance: few
j_gene: TRBJ2-3
CDR3nt: TGCGCCAGCAGCCCCGGGACCCATACCACAGATACGCAGTATTTT
CDR3aa: CASSPGTHTTDTQYF

v_gene: TRBV7-2
d_gene: .
abundance: .
j_gene: TRBJ1-2
CDR3nt: TGTGCCAGCAGCTTAGCCCCCCAAACCGGACGCAAGGTCGGTGGCTACACCTTC
CDR3aa: CASSLAPQTGRKVGGYTF

v_gene: TRBV5-1
d_gene: TRBD1
abundance: .
j_gene: TRBJ2-2
CDR3nt: TGCGCCAGCAGCACCGGGACAGGGGGCTTCGGGGAGCTGTTTTTT
CDR3aa: CASSTGTGGFGELFF

v_gene: TRBV18
d_gene: TRBD1
abundance: .
j_gene: TRBJ1-3
CDR3nt: TGTGCCAGCTCACCAGGGACAGGGGCTGGAAACACCATATATTTT
CDR3aa: CASSPGTGAGNTIYF

v_gene: TRBV12-5
d_gene: .
abundance: .
j_gene: TRBJ1-3
CDR3nt: TGTGCTAGTGGTCCAACAGCCTCTGGAAACACCATATATTTT
CDR3aa: CASGPTASGNTIYF

v_gene: TRBV30
d_gene: .
abundance: .
j_gene: TRBJ1-2
CDR3nt: TGTGCCTGGAGTGTAGGGTTCGATTCGTCCGGCTACACCTTC
CDR3aa: CAWSVGFDSSGYTF

v_gene: TRBV19
d_gene: TRBD1
abundance: .
j_gene: TRBJ1-2
CDR3nt: TGTGCCAGTAGTGTCAGACAGGGAAACTATGGCTACACCTTC
CDR3aa: CASSVRQGNYGYTF

v_gene: TRBV7-6
d_gene: .
abundance: .
j_gene: TRBJ2-3
CDR3nt: TGTGCCAGCAGCTTAGTCGACTCCGGAGATACGCAGTATTTT
CDR3aa: CASSLVDSGDTQYF

v_gene: TRBV15
d_gene: .
abundance: .
j_gene: TRBJ2-1
CDR3nt: TGTGCCACCAGCAGAGATCAGTACTCCTACAATGAGCAGTTCTTC
CDR3aa: CATSRDQYSYNEQFF

v_gene: TRBV18
d_gene: .
abundance: once
j_gene: TRBJ2-3
CDR3nt: TGTGCCAGCTCACCCCAAATGGGTGCGCAGTATTTT
CDR3aa: CASSPQMGAQYF